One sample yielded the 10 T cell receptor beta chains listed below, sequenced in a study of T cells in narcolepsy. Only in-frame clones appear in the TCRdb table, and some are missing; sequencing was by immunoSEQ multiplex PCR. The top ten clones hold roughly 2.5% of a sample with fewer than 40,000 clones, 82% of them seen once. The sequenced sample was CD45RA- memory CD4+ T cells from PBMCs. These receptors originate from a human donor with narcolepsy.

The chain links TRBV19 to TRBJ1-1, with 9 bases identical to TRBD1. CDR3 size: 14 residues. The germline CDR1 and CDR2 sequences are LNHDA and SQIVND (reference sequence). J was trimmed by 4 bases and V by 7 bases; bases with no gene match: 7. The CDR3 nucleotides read TGTGCCAGTAATGAACCGGGACAGGGCACTGAAGCTTTCTTT. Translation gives CASNEPGQGTEAFF.

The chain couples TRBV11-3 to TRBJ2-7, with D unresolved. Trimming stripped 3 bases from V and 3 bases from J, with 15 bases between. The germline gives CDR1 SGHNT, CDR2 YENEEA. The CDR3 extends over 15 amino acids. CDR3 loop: CASSFGSSQGYEQYF. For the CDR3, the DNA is TGTGCCAGCAGCTTCGGGTCTTCCCAAGGCTACGAGCAGTACTTC.

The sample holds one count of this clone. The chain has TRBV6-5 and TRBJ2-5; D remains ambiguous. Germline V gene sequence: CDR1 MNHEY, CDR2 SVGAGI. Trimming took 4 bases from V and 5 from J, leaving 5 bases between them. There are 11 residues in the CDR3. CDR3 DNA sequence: TGTGCCAGCAGTTCCGGGGAGACCCAGTACTTC. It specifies CASSSGETQYF.

CDR3 DNA: TGTGCCAGCACCGGGACAGGGGGCCGGGGCACTGAAGCTTTCTTT. Translated, it gives CASTGTGGRGTEAFF. The V call is TRBV5-4, the J call TRBJ1-1; TRBD1 agrees at 12 bases. This CDR3 is built from 15 residues. Trimming removed 6 bases from V and 4 bases from J; junction bases left unmatched: 7. Germline V gene data show CDR1 as SGHNT and CDR2 as YYREEE (reference sequence).

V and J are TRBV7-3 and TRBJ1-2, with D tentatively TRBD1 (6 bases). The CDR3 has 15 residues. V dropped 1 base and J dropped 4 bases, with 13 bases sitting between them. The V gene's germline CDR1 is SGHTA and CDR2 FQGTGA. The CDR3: CASSLNGGRGYGYTF. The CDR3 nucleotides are TGTGCCAGCAGCTTAAACGGGGGGCGAGGCTATGGCTACACCTTC.

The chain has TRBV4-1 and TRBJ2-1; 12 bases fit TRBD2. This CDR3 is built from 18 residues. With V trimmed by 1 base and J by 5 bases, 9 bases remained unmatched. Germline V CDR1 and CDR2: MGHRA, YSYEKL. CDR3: CASSQGRQTSGRNNEQFF. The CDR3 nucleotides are TGCGCCAGCAGCCAAGGACGGCAGACTAGCGGGAGAAACAATGAGCAGTTCTTC.

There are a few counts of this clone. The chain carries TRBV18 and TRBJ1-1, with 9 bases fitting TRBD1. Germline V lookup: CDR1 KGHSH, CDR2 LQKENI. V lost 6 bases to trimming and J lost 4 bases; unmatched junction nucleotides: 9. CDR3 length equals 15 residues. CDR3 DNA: TGTGCCAGCTCTGCAAGGTCGGACAGGGGCACTGAAGCTTTCTTT. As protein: CASSARSDRGTEAFF. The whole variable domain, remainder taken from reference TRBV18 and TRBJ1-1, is NAGVMQNPRHLVRRRGQEARLRCSPMKGHSHVYWYRQLPEEGLKFMVYLQKENIIDESGMPKERFSAEFPKEGPSILRIQQVVRGDSAAYFCASSARSDRGTEAFFGQGTRLTVV.

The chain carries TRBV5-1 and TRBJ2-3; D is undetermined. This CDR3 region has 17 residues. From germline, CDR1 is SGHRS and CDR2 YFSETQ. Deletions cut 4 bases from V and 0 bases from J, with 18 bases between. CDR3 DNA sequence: TGCGCCAGCAGCGACCCCCCGGGTCCAGGCAGCACAGATACGCAGTATTTT. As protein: CASSDPPGPGSTDTQYF.

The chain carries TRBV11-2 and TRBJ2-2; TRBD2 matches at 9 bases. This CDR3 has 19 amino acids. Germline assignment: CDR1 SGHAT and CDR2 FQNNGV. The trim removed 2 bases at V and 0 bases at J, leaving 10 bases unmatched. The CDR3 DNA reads TGTGCCAGCAGCTTACGGACTAGCGACCCTATCGCGAACACCGGGGAGCTGTTTTTT. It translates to CASSLRTSDPIANTGELFF.

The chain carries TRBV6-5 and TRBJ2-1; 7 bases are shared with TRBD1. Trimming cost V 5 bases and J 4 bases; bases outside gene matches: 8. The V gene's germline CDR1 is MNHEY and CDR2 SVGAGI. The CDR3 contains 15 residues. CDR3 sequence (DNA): TGTGCCAGCAGTAGAGTCGGGGACAGATACAATGAGCAGTTCTTC. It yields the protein CASSRVGDRYNEQFF.